This T cell receptor (beta chain) was obtained from a study of T cell responses to AZD1222 COVID-19 vaccine. Overall study results and limits: The study sampled repertoires only after the peak T cell response. Baseline serostatus was positive in only a handful of AZD1222 recipients. Spike-wide coverage was observed for vaccine-associated CD4 TCRs, with dominant responses at 160-218 and 743-854. Clonal diversity was possibly underestimated; the donors were predominantly white British and more often female.

The method was immunoSEQ multiplex PCR; TCRdb's version includes in-frame clones alone and lacks a portion of them. Here the sample spans 40,000 to 60,000 clones, roughly 84% being singletons. As concerns this clone: Its antigen remains unknown.

Between the trimmed V and J ends, which lost 2 bases and 8 bases, there was a span of 13 bases. The germline gives CDR1 SGHNT, CDR2 YENEEA. The CDR3 is made up of 14 amino acids. This specimen consisted of peripheral blood, obtained on day 0 of MenACWY control vaccination. The sequence derives from an adult in good health. The chain joins TRBV11-3 to TRBJ2-1, with D perhaps TRBD1 (6 bases). The CDR3 nucleotides are TGTGCCAGCAGCTTAAATGGACAGAGGGATGAGCAGTTCTTC. Its protein is CASSLNGQRDEQFF.